This T cell receptor beta chain came from a study of blood T cells in healthy people across ages. Across the study: Template switching picked up about one barcoded beta molecule for each two T cells.

Isolation recovered at least 6 million PBMCs from every sample. Study-wide results and limits: In long-lived donors, naive CD4+ cell counts and diversity exceeded those of aged donors.

The CDR3 loop spans 13 amino acids. Germline lookup yields CDR1 SNHLY and CDR2 FYNNEI. The V gene end was trimmed by 8 bases and the J gene end by 8 bases; junction bases not matched to a gene: 4. Together with a sample-barcoded 5' primer, a J-beta primer mix was included in a second PCR lasting about 6 to 12 cycles. Each CDR3 protein is one row after TCRdb ran MiXCR on the 5' RACE reads. The sample shows roughly 1 million distinct CDR3 sequences, almost 25% of them seen only once. This clonotype has just a few counts. The target antigen is unknown. These data were also reused for a study on T cells of mothers and their children.

This chain uses TRBV2 with TRBJ1-4; 11 bases align to TRBD1. The sequence came from a girl aged 2-10 years in good health. Sequencing used blood. The CDR3: CASRDRGVEKLFF. CDR3 coding DNA: TGTGCCAGCCGGGACAGGGGGGTCGAAAAACTGTTTTTT.